These T cell receptor beta chains were read from a single sample in a study of blood T cell repertoires in COVID-19. Sequenced by immunoSEQ multiplex PCR; TCRdb stores in-frame clones only, minus some. This sample has some 320,000 clones, with 85% to 90% found just once. The sample was PBMCs or T cells enriched from blood (not recorded which). The receptor source for this set is a woman between 45 and 65 years old who had been exposed to COVID-19. Each CDR3 is given without its conserved first and last residue.

17	TRBV6-1	ASSDAQPPVVATNEKLF
11	TRBV2	ASRVRADTEAF
14	TRBV28	ASRSGGTLGQETQY
10	TRBV7-9	ASSAGQAVAF
12	TRBV6-1	ASSDLWQNTEAF
13	TRBV7-8	ASSLERSMSRGAF
12	TRBV25-1	ASRTGGEWYGYT
14	TRBV18	ASSPTTQGIDSPLH
14	TRBV6-1	ASSEFAGAGTDTQY
17	TRBV7-9	ASSSRLAGATGSTDTQY
13	TRBV2	ASRGGTGGNEKLF
12	TRBV5-1	ASSLGGESTEAF
11	TRBV7-9	ASSFSGAYEQY
13	TRBV7-2	ASSLEGVYHNEQF
14	TRBV19	ASSKGQGAQLWALH
11	TRBV29-1	SVDRDTYSEAF
12	TRBV30	AWSGTGNPYEQY
11	TRBV5-5	ASSSGVGEKLF
13	TRBV6-1	ASSEGGGPNSPLH
11	TRBV6-5	ASSTQGPTEAF
18	TRBV5-1	ASSSHSGQGLLPFTGELF
11	TRBV30	AWSVQTSSPQH
13	TRBV28	ASRLRQGLDSPLH
14	TRBV6-5	ASSYESRGSGNTIY
13	TRBV19	ASSILGGNTGELF
13	TRBV5-1	ASSASTGFNTEAF
12	TRBV27	ASSLGLASSEQY
10	TRBV12-3/TRBV12-4	ASSFARIEAF
11	TRBV28	ASRKDTGQPQH
13	TRBV18	ASSSRDRENSPLH
13	TRBV11-2	ASSPVTRTGNGYT
14	TRBV7-2	ASSPPGFGRAGELF
14	TRBV10-3	AISDDRAVSNQPQH
15	TRBV30	AWSVSPSGARGTEAF
14	TRBV19	ASSRLAGSGANVLT
13	TRBV4-1	ASSLETGAGYGYT
11	TRBV6-5	ASRKASFAEAF
12	TRBV5-6	ASSRKTGLETQY
14	TRBV5-4	ASRLDRGSGAYEQY
14	TRBV5-6	ASSKLAGKSYNEQF
14	TRBV19	ATSPRGSISSYEQY
12	TRBV27	ASSFRGLNTEAF
14	TRBV28	ASSFPQGGSNQPQH
12	TRBV5-6	ASSLPGVTDTQY
11	TRBV15	ATSRDLREPQH
11	TRBV6-5	ASERDSNYGYT
10	TRBV28	ASSLQGSEAF
15	TRBV7-2	ASSLVPGVLDTGELF
13	TRBV9	ASSLRLSATDTQY
12	TRBV28	ASSTGQIQETQY
13	TRBV7-2	ASSPRQGYTGELF
15	TRBV3-1/TRBV3-2	ASSQRTGIDSGNTIY
11	TRBV6-5	ASRGESQETQY
12	TRBV2	ASGRDRVSEKLF
12	TRBV27	ASSFFGQGDEQY